This passage covers 16 T cell receptor beta chains from one sample sequenced in a study of cytomegalovirus exposure and HLA in healthy donors. Use of 60 Vbeta and 13 Jbeta primers characterized the PCR. Sequencing used immunoSEQ multiplex PCR; TCRdb keeps in-frame clones, though not all of them. This repertoire includes 40,000 to 45,000 clones. Sequenced sample: PBMCs. The receptors were gathered from a man between 25 and 39 years old in good health and CMV-seronegative.

V is TRBV19 and J is TRBJ2-5; D ambiguous. Germline lookup yields CDR1 LNHDA and CDR2 SQIVND (reference sequence). The length of the CDR3 is 13 residues. With 3 bases removed from V and 5 bases from J, the gap between germline ends came to 10 bases. In DNA form, the CDR3 reads TGTGCCAGTAGTATTGCCAGGTTGGAGACCCAGTACTTC. Residues: CASSIARLETQYF.

The chain joins TRBV7-9 to TRBJ1-2; D uncertain. Germline CDR1 and CDR2: SEHNR and FQNEAQ (reference sequence). CDR3 length equals 13 residues. Trimming cost V 4 bases and J 0 bases, with 6 bases left between them. The CDR3 nucleotides are TGTGCCAGCAGCTCAGGTCCTAACTATGGCTACACCTTC. This encodes CASSSGPNYGYTF.

The V call is TRBV5-4, the J call TRBJ2-7, with 10 bases matching TRBD1. The junction had 4 bases not matched to a gene; V was cut back by 1 base and J by 6 bases. Germline values: CDR1 SGHNT, CDR2 YYREEE (reference sequence). The CDR3 consists of 14 residues. CDR3 amino acids: CASSLKGQGSEQYF. In DNA, the CDR3 is TGTGCCAGCAGCTTGAAGGGACAGGGGTCCGAGCAGTACTTC.

The gene calls are TRBV2 and TRBJ1-6; 8 bases fit TRBD1. The CDR3 loop spans 15 amino acids. The ends lost 6 bases at V and 7 bases at J; junction bases unmatched: 8. The V gene's germline CDR1 is SNHLY and CDR2 FYNNEI. CDR3 nucleotide sequence: TGTGCCAGCAGAGGACAGGGTTCGGGCAATTCACCCCTCCACTTT. It translates to CASRGQGSGNSPLHF.

V usage is TRBV5-6 and J usage is TRBJ2-1; weak D call: TRBD2 (6 bases). V gave up 2 bases and J gave up 9 bases, with 12 bases separating them. Germline V lookup: CDR1 SGHDT, CDR2 YYEEEE. The length of the CDR3 is 13 residues. The CDR3, as DNA: TGTGCCAGCAGCTTCGGGGTCGGGGGTGAGCAGTTCTTC. Translation: CASSFGVGGEQFF.

The chain combines TRBV4-1 with TRBJ1-2, with D perhaps TRBD1 (5 bases). The CDR3 covers 17 residues. Germline V gene data show CDR1 as MGHRA and CDR2 as YSYEKL. The V end was cut by 6 bases, the J end by 4 bases, with 24 bases between. CDR3 DNA sequence: TGCGCCAGCAGAGGAGTGGTGGGGGGAAGGGAAAGCTATGGCTACACCTTC. Amino acids: CASRGVVGGRESYGYTF.

The chain joins TRBV7-8 to TRBJ2-2; D gene uncertain. Germline V gives CDR1 SGHVS, CDR2 FQNEAQ. The CDR3 extends over 13 amino acids. Trimming stripped 6 bases from V and 0 bases from J, with 5 bases between. CDR3 sequence: CASRAANTGELFF. The CDR3 bases are TGTGCCAGCAGAGCCGCGAACACCGGGGAGCTGTTTTTT.

CDR3 nucleotide sequence: TGTGCCAGCAGTTCCGAGGGGGCAGTCTATGGCTACACCTTC. Residues: CASSSEGAVYGYTF. This chain links TRBV6-5 with TRBJ1-2, with 7 nucleotides matching TRBD1. Germline assignment: CDR1 MNHEY and CDR2 SVGAGI. The CDR3 consists of 14 residues. V shed 4 bases and J 4 bases; nucleotides not matched to a gene: 6.

The chain uses TRBV5-4 and TRBJ1-2, with a weak D call TRBD1 (5 bases). Germline V gives CDR1 SGHNT, CDR2 YYREEE (reference sequence). V was cut by 0 bases and J by 5 bases, with 11 bases left in between. The CDR3 contains 14 residues. The DNA for the CDR3 is TGTGCCAGCAGCTTGGGGGGCAGTACTTATGGCTACACCTTC. This sequence encodes CASSLGGSTYGYTF.

This chain uses TRBV4-2 with TRBJ2-3, with 7 bases fitting TRBD1. Germline trimming cut 0 bases from V and 3 bases from J; bases unmatched to any gene: 6. The CDR3 contains 16 residues. Germline V gene sequence: CDR1 LGHNA, CDR2 YNFKEQ. Here the CDR3 reads CASSQEPARGTDTQYF. As DNA, the CDR3 is TGTGCCAGCAGCCAAGAACCGGCCAGGGGGACAGATACGCAGTATTTT.

The chain joins TRBV30 to TRBJ2-7; tentative D call: TRBD2 (5 bases). Germline V gives CDR1 GTSNPN, CDR2 SVGIG (reference sequence). CDR3 size: 15 residues. V was trimmed by 0 bases and J by 2 bases, leaving 14 bases between them. Written as DNA, the CDR3 is TGTGCCTGGAGTGTACGGCCAACTAGTACCTACGAGCAGTACTTC. This encodes CAWSVRPTSTYEQYF.

V gene TRBV27 combines with J gene TRBJ1-1, with 8 nucleotides matching TRBD1. CDR1 and CDR2 from the germline V gene are MNHEY and SMNVEV (reference sequence). The CDR3 extends over 13 amino acids. The V segment lost 10 bases and the J segment 4 bases; nucleotides outside the gene matches: 8. The CDR3 DNA reads TGTGCCACCTCAGGGGGCCTGGGCACTGAAGCTTTCTTT. Its protein is CATSGGLGTEAFF.

This chain links TRBV7-9 with TRBJ1-3; 7 nucleotides match TRBD1. CDR3 length: 14 amino acids. J lost 4 bases, V lost 5 bases, and 5 bases had no gene match. Germline CDR1 and CDR2: SEHNR and FQNEAQ (reference sequence). For the CDR3, the DNA is TGTGCCAGCAGCCTCCGGGACAGAGGAAACACCATATATTTT. Its protein is CASSLRDRGNTIYF.

This chain connects TRBV29-1 to TRBJ2-2; D might be TRBD1 (6 bases). This CDR3 is built from 16 residues. Per the germline V gene, CDR1 is SQVTM and CDR2 is ANQGSEA. Between the trimmed V and J ends, which lost 6 bases and 0 bases, there was a span of 17 bases. In DNA, the CDR3 is TGCAGCGTGGGTGACAGGAGAGTCGCGAACACCGGGGAGCTGTTTTTT. Protein sequence: CSVGDRRVANTGELFF.

The chain links TRBV29-1 to TRBJ2-1; 8 bases agree with TRBD2. The CDR3 has 14 amino acids. Looked up from germline, CDR1 is SQVTM and CDR2 is ANQGSEA. The J segment lost 8 bases and the V segment lost 5 bases, leaving 11 bases of the junction unmatched. This CDR3 reads CSVRVGTSLYEQFF. CDR3 nucleotide sequence: TGCAGCGTTCGCGTGGGGACTAGTTTATATGAGCAGTTCTTC.

The chain employs TRBV19 and TRBJ2-3, with 8 bases lining up with TRBD1. V lost 8 bases and J lost 8; bases outside the gene matches: 9. The length of the CDR3 is 13 residues. The V gene's germline CDR1 is LNHDA and CDR2 SQIVND (reference sequence). This CDR3 reads CASAGTGDGTQYF. The CDR3 DNA reads TGTGCCAGTGCCGGGACAGGCGACGGTACGCAGTATTTT.